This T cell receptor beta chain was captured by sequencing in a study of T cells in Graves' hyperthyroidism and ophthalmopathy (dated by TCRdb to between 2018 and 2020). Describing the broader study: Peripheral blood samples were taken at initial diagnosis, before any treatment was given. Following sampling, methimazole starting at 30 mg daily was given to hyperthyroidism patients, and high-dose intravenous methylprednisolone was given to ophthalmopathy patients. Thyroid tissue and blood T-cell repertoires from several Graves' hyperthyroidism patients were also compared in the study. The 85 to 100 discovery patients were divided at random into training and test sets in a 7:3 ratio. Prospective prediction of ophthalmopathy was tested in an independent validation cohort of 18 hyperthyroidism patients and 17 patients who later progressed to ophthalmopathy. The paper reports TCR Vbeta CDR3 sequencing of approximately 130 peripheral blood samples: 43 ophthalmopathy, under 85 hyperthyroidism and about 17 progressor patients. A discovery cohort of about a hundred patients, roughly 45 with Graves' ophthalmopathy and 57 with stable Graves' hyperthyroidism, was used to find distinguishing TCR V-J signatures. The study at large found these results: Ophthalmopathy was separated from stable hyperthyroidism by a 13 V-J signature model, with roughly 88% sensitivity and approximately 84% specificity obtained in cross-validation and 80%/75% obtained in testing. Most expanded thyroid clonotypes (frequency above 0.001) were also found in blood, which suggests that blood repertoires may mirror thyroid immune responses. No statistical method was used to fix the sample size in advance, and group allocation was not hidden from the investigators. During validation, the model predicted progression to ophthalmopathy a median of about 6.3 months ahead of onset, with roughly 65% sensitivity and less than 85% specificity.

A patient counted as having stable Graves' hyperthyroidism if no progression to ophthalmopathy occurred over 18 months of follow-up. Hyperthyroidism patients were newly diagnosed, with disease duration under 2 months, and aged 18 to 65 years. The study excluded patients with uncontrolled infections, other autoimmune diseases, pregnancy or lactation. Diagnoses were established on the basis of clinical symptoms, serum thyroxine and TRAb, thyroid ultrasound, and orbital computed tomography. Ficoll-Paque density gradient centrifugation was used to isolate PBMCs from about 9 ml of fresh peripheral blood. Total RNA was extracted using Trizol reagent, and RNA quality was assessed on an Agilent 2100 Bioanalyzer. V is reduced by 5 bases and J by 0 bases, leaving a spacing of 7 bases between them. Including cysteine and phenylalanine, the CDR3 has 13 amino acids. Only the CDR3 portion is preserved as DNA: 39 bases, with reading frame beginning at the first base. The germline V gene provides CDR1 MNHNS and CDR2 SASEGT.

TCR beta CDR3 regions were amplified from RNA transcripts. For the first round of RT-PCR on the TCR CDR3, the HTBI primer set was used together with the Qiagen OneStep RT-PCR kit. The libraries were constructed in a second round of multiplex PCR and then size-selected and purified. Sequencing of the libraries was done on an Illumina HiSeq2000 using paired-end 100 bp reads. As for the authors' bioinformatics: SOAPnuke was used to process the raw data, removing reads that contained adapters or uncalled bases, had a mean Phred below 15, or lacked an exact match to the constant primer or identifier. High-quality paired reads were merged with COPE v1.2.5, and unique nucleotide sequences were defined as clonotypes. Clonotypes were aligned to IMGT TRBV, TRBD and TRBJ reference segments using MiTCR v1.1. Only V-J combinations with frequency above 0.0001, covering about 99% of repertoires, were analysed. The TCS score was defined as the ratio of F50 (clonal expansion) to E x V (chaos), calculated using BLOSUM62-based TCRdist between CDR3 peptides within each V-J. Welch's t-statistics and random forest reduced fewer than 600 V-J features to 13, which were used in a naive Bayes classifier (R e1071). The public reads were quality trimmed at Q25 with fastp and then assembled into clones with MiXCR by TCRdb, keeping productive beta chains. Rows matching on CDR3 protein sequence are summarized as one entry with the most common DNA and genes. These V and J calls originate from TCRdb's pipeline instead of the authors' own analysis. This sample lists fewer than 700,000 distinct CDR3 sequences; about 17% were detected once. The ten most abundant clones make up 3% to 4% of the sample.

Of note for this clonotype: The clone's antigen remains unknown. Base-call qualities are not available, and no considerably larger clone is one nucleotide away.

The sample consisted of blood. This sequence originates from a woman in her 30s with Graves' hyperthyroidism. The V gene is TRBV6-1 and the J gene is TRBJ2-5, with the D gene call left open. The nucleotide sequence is TGTGCCAGCAGTACACACAACCAAGAGACCCAGTACTTC. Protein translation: CASSTHNQETQYF.